Presented here are 12 T cell receptor beta chains from one specimen sequenced in a study of STAT5B mutations in CD4+ large granular lymphocyte leukemia. The data were produced by immunoSEQ multiplex PCR, yet TCRdb's version contains in-frame clones alone and is incomplete. The table lists some 32,000 clones, over 80% of them singletons, with 4.4% in the top ten. Sample: CD4+ T cells from blood buffy coats. The receptors were sampled from a human donor in good health.

This clone was observed once. V gene TRBV2 combines with J gene TRBJ2-5, with 7 bases matching TRBD2. V lost 6 bases, J lost 4 bases, and 2 bases stayed unmatched. The CDR3 is 12 amino acids. Germline V gene data show CDR1 as SNHLY and CDR2 as FYNNEI. For the CDR3, the DNA is TGTGCCAGCAGGCCGGGAGGAGAGACCCAGTACTTC. It encodes CASRPGGETQYF.

The rearrangement uses TRBV19 and TRBJ2-2; no clear D. Germline loops: CDR1 LNHDA, CDR2 SQIVND (reference sequence). This CDR3 spans 16 amino acids. V was cut by 11 bases and J by 2 bases, with 21 bases left in between. The CDR3 here is CASFDRLGLNTGELFF. In DNA, the CDR3 is TGTGCCTCATTCGACCGCCTAGGGCTCAACACCGGGGAGCTGTTTTTT.

J is TRBJ1-1 and V is TRBV11-2; D call uncertain. Germline V gene sequence: CDR1 SGHAT, CDR2 FQNNGV. This CDR3 contains 15 residues. V lost 1 base and J 2 bases, leaving 11 bases between the germline ends. As DNA, the CDR3 is TGTGCCAGCAGCTTAGGGGCGGATCTAAACACTGAAGCTTTCTTT. Translated, it gives CASSLGADLNTEAFF.

V and J are TRBV6-1 and TRBJ1-4; 7 bases are shared with TRBD1. Unmatched junction bases numbered 11, after V lost 4 bases and J lost 0 bases. Germline CDR1 is MNHNS and CDR2 is SASEGT. The CDR3 totals 18 residues. CDR3 sequence reads: CASSATGTARATNEKLFF. The CDR3 coding sequence is TGTGCCAGCAGTGCCACCGGGACAGCCCGTGCAACTAATGAAAAACTGTTTTTT.

The gene calls are TRBV4-3 and TRBJ2-1; the D gene is possibly TRBD2 (5 bases). The germline gives CDR1 LGHNA, CDR2 YSLEER. Trimming cost V 0 bases and J 10 bases, with 13 bases left between them. There are 14 residues in the CDR3. The CDR3 region is CASSQDTRGLEQFF. In DNA, the CDR3 is TGCGCCAGCAGCCAAGATACCCGCGGGCTGGAGCAGTTCTTC.

V and J are TRBV15 and TRBJ1-5; D not certain. The CDR3 is 13 residues long. V shed 1 base and J shed 5 bases, with 6 bases lying between them. Germline assignment: CDR1 LNHNV and CDR2 YYDKDF (reference sequence). The CDR3 DNA follows: TGTGCCACCAGCAGAGTCGGGGATCAGCCCCAGCATTTT. Its protein is CATSRVGDQPQHF.

This clone was detected a few times. The V gene is TRBV7-2, the J gene TRBJ1-1, with D perhaps matching TRBD1 (5 bases). CDR3 length: 14 residues. The germline gives CDR1 SGHTA, CDR2 FQGNSA. Trimming cost V 6 bases and J 6 bases, with 17 bases left between them. The DNA of the CDR3 is TGTGCCAGCAGTCCCAGGGTTGAGGTCTCTGAAGCTTTCTTT. Encoded protein: CASSPRVEVSEAFF.

The J gene is TRBJ1-5, the V gene TRBV30; no reliable D call. The germline gives CDR1 GTSNPN, CDR2 SVGIG (reference sequence). Trimming pared 5 bases from V and 5 bases from J, leaving 10 bases between. This CDR3 region has 12 residues. The CDR3 sequence: CAWSTEYQPQHF. CDR3 DNA: TGTGCCTGGTCCACAGAGTATCAGCCCCAGCATTTT. The variable domain in full, completed from reference TRBV30 and TRBJ1-5, reads SQTIHQWPATLVQPVGSPLSLECTVEGTSNPNLYWYRQAAGRGLQLLFYSVGIGQISSEVPQNLSASRPQDRQFILSSKKLLLSDSGFYLCAWSTEYQPQHFGDGTRLSIL.

This chain links TRBV5-1 with TRBJ1-2; tentative D call: TRBD1 (5 bases). Germline assignment: CDR1 SGHRS and CDR2 YFSETQ. The CDR3 has 14 amino acids. Trimming cost V 3 bases and J 8 bases, with 17 bases left between them. CDR3 in amino acids: CASSYQGSSIGYTF. CDR3 coding DNA: TGCGCCAGCAGCTACCAGGGTTCCAGTATAGGCTACACCTTC.

V is TRBV5-6 and J is TRBJ1-2, with no clear D. Germline V CDR1 and CDR2: SGHDT, YYEEEE. CDR3 size: 12 residues. V was shortened by 5 bases and J by 4 bases, with 9 bases between the two germline ends. The CDR3 here is CASSSGSYGYTF. The DNA of the CDR3 is TGTGCCAGCAGTTCCGGGTCCTATGGCTACACCTTC.

The rearrangement joins TRBV10-2 to TRBJ2-3, with 7 bases matching TRBD1. The CDR3 runs to 15 residues. The J segment lost 2 bases and the V segment lost 6 bases, leaving 8 bases of the junction unmatched. Germline CDR1 reads WSHSY; CDR2 reads SAAADI. The CDR3 protein is CASRRQGRNTDTQYF. DNA for the CDR3: TGCGCCAGCAGACGACAGGGTCGGAACACAGATACGCAGTATTTT.

The chain combines TRBV6-1 with TRBJ1-5; 7 bases are shared with TRBD1. The ends lost 3 bases at V and 7 bases at J; junction bases unmatched: 3. This CDR3 is 13 amino acids long. The germline V gene encodes CDR1 MNHNS and CDR2 SASEGT. CDR3 DNA sequence: TGTGCCAGCAGTGATCAGGGGGAACAGCCCCAGCATTTT. Translation gives CASSDQGEQPQHF.